The 17 T cell receptor beta chains below come from one sample, sequenced in a study of CD8 T cells in Susac syndrome. Reverse transcription used roughly 0.45 to 1 ug RNA and random hexamers. Via MiXCR, TCRdb re-called the immunoSEQ multiplex PCR reads, giving one row per CDR3 protein. The sample consists of fewer than 250,000 distinct CDR3 sequences, around 93% of them appearing once. Sequencing input: CD4+ T cells from PBMCs. The receptors were sampled from a human donor in good health.

The chain joins TRBV28 to TRBJ1-2; tentatively, D is TRBD1 (6 bases). Looked up from germline, CDR1 is MDHEN and CDR2 is SYDVKM. The ends were cut back, 4 bases at V and 7 bases at J, with 16 bases in the middle. CDR3 length: 14 amino acids. In DNA form, the CDR3 reads TGTGCCAGCAGTTCCACCTACAGGGTCTCTGGCTACACCTTC. Its translation is CASSSTYRVSGYTF.

The chain has TRBV5-1 and TRBJ2-1; TRBD2 matches at 8 bases. The CDR3 runs 17 residues. With V trimmed by 0 bases and J by 5 bases, 10 bases remained unmatched. CDR1 and CDR2 (germline): SGHRS, YFSETQ. The CDR3 loop reads CASSLGSRGGRDNEQFF. The CDR3 bases are TGCGCCAGCAGCTTGGGGTCTCGCGGGGGGCGAGACAATGAGCAGTTCTTC. The full variable domain, rest sourced from reference TRBV5-1 and TRBJ2-1, is KAGVTQTPRYLIKTRGQQVTLSCSPISGHRSVSWYQQTPGQGLQFLFEYFSETQRNKGNFPGRFSGRQFSNSRSEMNVSTLELGDSALYLCASSLGSRGGRDNEQFFGPGTRLTVL.

The chain employs TRBV5-1 and TRBJ2-2, with TRBD1 as a possible D gene (5 bases). V lost 0 bases to trimming and J lost 1 base, with 7 bases between them. The germline V gene encodes CDR1 SGHRS and CDR2 YFSETQ. This CDR3 is 15 amino acids long. CDR3 sequence (DNA): TGCGCCAGCAGCTTGGTCAGGGTGAACACCGGGGAGCTGTTTTTT. Protein product: CASSLVRVNTGELFF.

This chain joins TRBV28 and TRBJ1-5; 10 nucleotides match TRBD1. The CDR3 sequence is 18 residues long. Germline CDR1 MDHEN, CDR2 SYDVKM. Trimming took 5 bases from V and 0 from J; bases not matched to a gene: 10. CDR3 sequence: CASSPPGTGVRSNQPQHF. Written as DNA, the CDR3 is TGTGCCAGCAGTCCGCCGGGGACAGGGGTCCGTAGCAATCAGCCCCAGCATTTT. The full variable domain, rest sourced from reference TRBV28 and TRBJ1-5, is DVKVTQSSRYLVKRTGEKVFLECVQDMDHENMFWYRQDPGLGLRLIYFSYDVKMKEKGDIPEGYSVSREKKERFSLILESASTNQTSMYLCASSPPGTGVRSNQPQHFGDGTRLSIL.

The chain uses TRBV4-3 and TRBJ1-2; D possibly corresponds to TRBD1 (5 bases). Trimming took 3 bases from V and 2 from J, leaving 10 bases between them. The germline gives CDR1 LGHNA, CDR2 YSLEER. CDR3 length equals 14 residues. CDR3 amino acids: CASSHRQRNYGYTF. The CDR3 coding sequence is TGCGCCAGCAGCCACCGACAGAGAAACTATGGCTACACCTTC.

The CDR3 bases are TGTGCCAGCAGAAGCTTGGGAACCTATGGCTACACCTTC. Its translation is CASRSLGTYGYTF. This chain links TRBV28 with TRBJ1-2; D unresolved. The CDR3 extends over 13 amino acids. V was shortened by 6 bases and J by 4 bases, with 12 bases between the two germline ends. From germline, CDR1 is MDHEN and CDR2 SYDVKM.

V usage is TRBV2 and J usage is TRBJ2-3, with D hard to call. The germline V and J ends were trimmed by 10 bases and 1 base, with 15 bases remaining between them. The CDR3 spans 14 residues. CDR1 is SNHLY, CDR2 FYNNEI, per germline. The CDR3 reads CATKNGRGTDTQYF. CDR3 bases: TGTGCCACCAAAAATGGCCGCGGCACAGATACGCAGTATTTT.

The chain is built from TRBV3-1 and TRBJ1-2; TRBD1 matches at 9 bases. J was trimmed by 9 bases and V by 1 base; bases with no gene match: 3. This CDR3 has 13 amino acids. Germline V lookup: CDR1 LGHDT, CDR2 YNNKEL (reference sequence). The CDR3 protein is CASSQGDRDSYTF. CDR3 sequence (DNA): TGTGCCAGCAGCCAAGGGGACAGGGATAGCTACACCTTC.

The chain is built from TRBV3-1 and TRBJ1-2, with D possibly being TRBD1 (5 bases). The germline gives CDR1 LGHDT, CDR2 YNNKEL (reference sequence). Trimming took off 4 bases at V and 11 bases at J, with 11 bases between the two ends. CDR3 size: 11 residues. This CDR3 is CASSRTDSYTF. DNA for the CDR3: TGTGCCAGCAGCCGTACAGACAGTTACACCTTC.

J is TRBJ2-5 and V is TRBV7-6; 7 nucleotides align to TRBD1. The CDR3 consists of 16 residues. V was clipped by 4 bases and J by 2 bases; unmatched bases: 10. CDR1 is SGHVS and CDR2 is FNYEAQ in the germline V gene. The CDR3 DNA is TGTGCCAGCAGCTCCCCAGGGGGTGGAATGCAAGAGACCCAGTACTTC. Translating gives CASSSPGGGMQETQYF.

The chain couples TRBV6-1 to TRBJ1-6; D gene unclear. CDR1 MNHNS and CDR2 SASEGT come from the germline V gene. V was cut by 6 bases and J by 6 bases, with 9 bases left in between. The CDR3 runs to 13 residues. CDR3 region: CASRSGGNSPLHF. As DNA, the CDR3 is TGTGCCAGCAGGTCGGGCGGTAATTCACCCCTCCACTTT.

This rearrangement joins TRBV5-1 to TRBJ2-7; no clear D. This CDR3 region has 13 residues. Germline assignment: CDR1 SGHRS and CDR2 YFSETQ. Between the trimmed V and J ends, which lost 4 bases and 6 bases, there was a span of 14 bases. DNA for the CDR3: TGCGCCAGCAGCGGAATGCTTAGTAGCGAGCAGTACTTC. Translation: CASSGMLSSEQYF. Full variable domain (outside the CDR3, taken from reference TRBV5-1 and TRBJ2-7): KAGVTQTPRYLIKTRGQQVTLSCSPISGHRSVSWYQQTPGQGLQFLFEYFSETQRNKGNFPGRFSGRQFSNSRSEMNVSTLELGDSALYLCASSGMLSSEQYFGPGTRLTVT.

The chain uses TRBV19 and TRBJ1-4; no definite D call. CDR1 LNHDA and CDR2 SQIVND come from the germline V gene (reference sequence). The length of the CDR3 is 13 residues. Trimming cost V 5 bases and J 7 bases, with 11 bases left between them. The CDR3: CASSRLRAEKLFF. The CDR3 DNA reads TGTGCCAGTAGTCGGTTACGGGCTGAAAAACTGTTTTTT.

The count of this clonotype is one. The genes are TRBV29-1 and TRBJ2-1; 8 nucleotides agree with TRBD2. This CDR3 has 16 amino acids. V shed 5 bases and J 5 bases; nucleotides not matched to a gene: 14. CDR1 and CDR2 from the germline V gene are SQVTM and ANQGSEA. For the CDR3, the DNA is TGCAGCGTTAGCGCCCCCTGGGCGGGGGGCGACAATGAGCAGTTCTTC. It specifies CSVSAPWAGGDNEQFF.

This clonotype has more than one count but fewer than ten. The chain couples TRBV5-6 to TRBJ1-1; no reliable D call. Trimming shortened V by 4 bases and J by 4 bases, and 11 bases separated the two germline ends. Germline V gives CDR1 SGHDT, CDR2 YYEEEE. There are 13 residues in the CDR3. The CDR3 DNA reads TGTGCCAGCAGCGTCGGATTCGGCACTGAAGCTTTCTTT. This sequence encodes CASSVGFGTEAFF.

The rearrangement joins TRBV5-1 to TRBJ2-5; D gene uncertain. This CDR3 spans 18 amino acids. Germline assignment: CDR1 SGHRS and CDR2 YFSETQ. Trimming stripped 2 bases from V and 7 bases from J, with 27 bases between. The CDR3 is CASSLEEIAFGMIGTQYF. Here the CDR3 DNA reads TGCGCCAGCAGCTTAGAAGAGATAGCATTCGGTATGATTGGGACCCAGTACTTC.

The chain links TRBV9 to TRBJ2-7; 9 bases fit TRBD2. The CDR3 length is 16 residues. Trimming removed 3 bases from V and 3 bases from J; junction bases left unmatched: 10. Germline V gene sequence: CDR1 SGDLS, CDR2 YYNGEE. As DNA, the CDR3 is TGTGCCAGCAGCGCGGTAGCGGGGGCCGCAATCTACGAGCAGTACTTC. As protein: CASSAVAGAAIYEQYF.